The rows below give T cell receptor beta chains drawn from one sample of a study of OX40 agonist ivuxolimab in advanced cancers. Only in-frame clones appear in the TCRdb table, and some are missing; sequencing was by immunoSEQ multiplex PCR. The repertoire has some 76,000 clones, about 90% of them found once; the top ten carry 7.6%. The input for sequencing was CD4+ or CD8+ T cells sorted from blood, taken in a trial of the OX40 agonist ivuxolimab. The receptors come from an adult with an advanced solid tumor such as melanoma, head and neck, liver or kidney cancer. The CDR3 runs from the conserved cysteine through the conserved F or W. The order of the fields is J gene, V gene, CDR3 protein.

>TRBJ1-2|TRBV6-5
CASSYFGGEYGYTF
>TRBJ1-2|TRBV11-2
CASSLGGPNYGYTF
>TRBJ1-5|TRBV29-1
CSVGQGGQPQHF
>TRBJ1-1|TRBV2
CASCPGMNTEAFF
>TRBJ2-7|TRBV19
CASSYGLSYEQYF
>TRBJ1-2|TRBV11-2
CASSLDPGAFYGYTF
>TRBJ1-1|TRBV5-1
CASSPYREEGTEAFF
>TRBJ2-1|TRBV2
CASTAPIGGGADSEQFF
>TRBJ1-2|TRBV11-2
CASSLGGTDYGYTF
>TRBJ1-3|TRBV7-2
CASSPSWGQGLSGNTIYF
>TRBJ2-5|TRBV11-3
CASSLGPAGGETQYF
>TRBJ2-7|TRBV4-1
CASSHPGAAVDF
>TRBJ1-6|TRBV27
CASSPDARGSPLHF